Reported below is one TCR beta chain. What it binds is not known. The data originate from a study of a mutant IDH1 vaccine in newly diagnosed glioma. Study information: Treated patients comprised about 60% males and roughly 40% females, mean age roughly 44 years. Beforehand, treatment had been radiotherapy, temozolomide, or both; the majority received both. Findings of the study overall: With respect to changes in top peripheral T cell clonotypes, pseudoprogression seemed unrelated.

Time point given: baseline, week 1 (first vaccination visit). Treatment described: pre-vaccination baseline after standard-of-care therapy. New astrocytomas of WHO grade 3 or 4 that were IDH1-mutant and ATRX-lost were found in the donors. Profiling relied on immunoSEQ multiplex PCR, and the TCRdb table lists in-frame clones only, not all of them. The sample gives over 75,000 clones, just under 80% of which show up once; less than 8.5% is in the top ten. This specimen consisted of PBMCs, obtained from a glioma patient treated with radiotherapy, temozolomide or both. The source is a man aged 40-50 years with glioma.

DNA of the CDR3: TGTGCCAGCTCACCCAGCGGTGTCTACAATGAGCAGTTCTTC. The encoded protein is CASSPSGVYNEQFF. The chain couples TRBV18 to TRBJ2-1; D is perhaps TRBD2 (5 bases). Trimming pared 3 bases from V and 3 bases from J, leaving 9 bases between. The CDR3 consists of 14 residues. Germline CDR1 reads KGHSH; CDR2 reads LQKENI.